This is a list of T cell receptor beta chains from one sample in a study of blood T cell repertoires in COVID-19. Libraries were prepared by immunoSEQ multiplex PCR; TCRdb keeps only in-frame clonotypes and omits some of them. The sample has over 200,000 clones; roughly 90% are singletons. The specimen sequenced was PBMCs or T cells enriched from blood (not recorded which). The receptors stem from a middle-aged man who had recovered from COVID-19. The conserved cysteine and the conserved F or W are not part of the CDR3 here. The D gene is left open where the match is weak. Size tells how often a clone was seen (once, few, many) or the class of an expanded clone, and some rows leave it out.

D | size | V | CDR3
- | - | TRBV18 | ASSPTGRHNTEAF
- | - | TRBV5-1 | ASSLGASYEQY
- | - | TRBV27 | ASSLTQGSGNTIY
- | - | TRBV2 | ASNRGGGTTYEQY
- | - | TRBV5-4 | ASSLAWGPNTEAF
- | - | TRBV7-2 | ASSSGLRNLQPQH
- | few | TRBV12-5 | ASGPGWRSNQPQH
- | - | TRBV19 | ASSPRAGGTEAF
TRBD1 | - | TRBV5-8 | ASSSDKRDRETQY
- | few | TRBV7-2 | ASSFELPYEQY
TRBD2 | - | TRBV18 | ASSPLASGNNEQF
TRBD1 | - | TRBV25-1 | ASSEFTGVAYEQY
TRBD1 | few | TRBV5-1 | ASSDGTGGAKVYGYT
- | - | TRBV19 | ASSTRLLTAGELF
- | - | TRBV5-4 | ASSLELQGGGYT
- | few | TRBV28 | ASSSRVGEDEQY
TRBD1 | - | TRBV7-3 | ASSGTGIHEQY
- | - | TRBV7-6 | ASSLDGGSNTEAF
- | - | TRBV7-9 | ASSRELTETQY
- | - | TRBV6-1 | ASSEGSWGRDGYT
TRBD1 | - | TRBV5-1 | ASSIGTGGAGEKLF
- | - | TRBV27 | ASSITPNRYEQY
- | - | TRBV3-1/TRBV3-2 | ASGKGGGYGYT
TRBD2 | - | TRBV3-1/TRBV3-2 | ASSPEGLVWDTQY
- | - | TRBV19 | ASSPSGRGEVWETQY
- | - | TRBV3-1/TRBV3-2 | ASSQDVHSNTEAF
TRBD1 | - | TRBV28 | ASSPGGESSGNTIY
TRBD2 | - | TRBV4-1 | ASSQEESGGLGYEQY
- | - | TRBV19 | ASSIDSGRGMNQPQH
TRBD1 | - | TRBV13 | ASSLYPRQGGTTVIHEQY
- | few | TRBV11-3 | ASSHRGAIYEQY
- | - | TRBV27 | ASSRYSNYGYT
- | - | TRBV19 | ASTGQYTDTQY
- | - | TRBV3-1/TRBV3-2 | ASSLATGGNQPQH
TRBD2 | - | TRBV3-1/TRBV3-2 | ASSHGLAGVDTQY
TRBD2 | - | TRBV5-1 | ASSGSSGGLTYNEQF
- | - | TRBV24-1 | ATSDSTGLRAF
- | - | TRBV9 | ASSVGVAFSTDTQY
TRBD1 | - | TRBV28 | ASRTGGVGYT
- | - | TRBV2 | ASLGLLQETQY
- | - | TRBV7-9 | ASSLVFGRVSSYNEQF
TRBD1 | - | TRBV2 | ASSKRDSNQPQH
TRBD1 | - | TRBV6-1 | ASSEAGTGSGNTIY
TRBD1 | - | TRBV19 | ASSTPTWDRRNTIY
TRBD2 | - | TRBV6-2/TRBV6-3 | ASSYSILLAGSTDTQY
TRBD1 | - | TRBV9 | ASSVGKGAVYTDTQY
TRBD2 | - | TRBV2 | ASSVASGTYEQY
- | - | TRBV3-1/TRBV3-2 | ASSQDRQVNTEAF
- | - | TRBV4-1 | ASSRGGTGELF
- | - | TRBV29-1 | SVVAEVGEKLF